This T cell receptor beta chain was sequenced during a study of blood T cell repertoires in COVID-19. Whole-study context: Samples came from the United States, Italy and Spain, spanning acute and convalescent COVID-19.

The CDR3 runs to 14 residues. Trimming removed 5 bases from V and 5 bases from J, with 15 bases in between. Germline-derived CDR1 and CDR2 are LNHDA and SQIVND (reference sequence). The method was immunoSEQ multiplex PCR; TCRdb's version includes in-frame clones alone and lacks a portion of them. The top ten clones hold roughly 10% of a sample with some 260,000 clones, approximately 80% of them seen once. Sequencing was done on a sample of peripheral blood. This TCR was sampled from a man older than 75 with acute or convalescent COVID-19. The V call is TRBV19, the J call TRBJ1-2; D is perhaps TRBD1 (5 bases). CDR3 region: CASSFHAGDYGYTF. In nucleotides, the CDR3 is TGTGCCAGTAGTTTTCACGCGGGGGATTATGGCTACACCTTC.